The clone carrying this T cell receptor (beta chain) came up a few times. The target antigen is unknown. Via MiXCR, TCRdb re-called the 5' RACE reads, giving one row per CDR3 protein. Counted here are more than 600,000 distinct CDR3 sequences, 15% to 20% occurring once; the ten biggest clones make up around a fifth. This sample is drawn from a study of CD8 T cells in ankylosing spondylitis. The study's findings and limits: Apparently characteristic of ankylosing spondylitis blood was a TCR beta motif (under ten highly homologous variants).

Sequenced: blood, either unsorted or a sorted T cell fraction (not recorded which). This TCR was sampled from a male donor with ankylosing spondylitis.

The DNA of the CDR3 is TGTGCCAGCATTCCTGGGGGGATATTGGCCTGGGGGAACACTGAAGCTTTCTTT. It codes for CASIPGGILAWGNTEAFF. J is TRBJ1-1 and V is TRBV5-5, with D perhaps matching TRBD1 (5 bases). V was pared by 6 bases and J by 1 base, with 25 bases between. Germline CDR1 is SGHKS and CDR2 is YYEKEE (reference sequence). The CDR3 has 18 residues.